The 5 T cell receptor beta chains listed next were all sequenced from one sample in a study of CD8 T cells in ankylosing spondylitis. General study results and limits: Ankylosing spondylitis blood appeared to be characterized by a TCR beta motif of several highly homologous variants.

These receptors have no known antigen. TCRdb re-derived calls from the 5' RACE reads in MiXCR, one entry per CDR3 protein. The sample has roughly 700,000 distinct CDR3 sequences, under 20% seen once. The material sequenced was blood, either unsorted or a sorted T cell fraction (not recorded which). These receptors were obtained from a male donor with ankylosing spondylitis.

The chain carries TRBV27 and TRBJ1-1; no firm D call. From germline, CDR1 is MNHEY and CDR2 SMNVEV (reference sequence). The CDR3 contains 14 residues. The germline V and J ends were trimmed by 4 bases and 0 bases, with 9 bases remaining between them. The CDR3 bases are TGTGCCAGCAGTTCGTACGGGGTGAACACTGAAGCTTTCTTT. Encoded protein: CASSSYGVNTEAFF.

This clonotype was found many times. This rearrangement joins TRBV11-2 to TRBJ1-1; D unclear. Germline CDR1 SGHAT, CDR2 FQNNGV. This CDR3 has 14 amino acids. Trimming pared 5 bases from V and 1 base from J, leaving 11 bases between. The CDR3 is CASSHRAENTEAFF. CDR3 in DNA: TGTGCCAGCAGCCACCGGGCGGAGAACACTGAAGCTTTCTTT.

The chain links TRBV6-1 to TRBJ2-7, with 7 bases aligning to TRBD2. This CDR3 contains 15 residues. CDR1 is MNHNS, CDR2 SASEGT, per germline. Unmatched junction bases numbered 13, after V lost 6 bases and J lost 5 bases. DNA of the CDR3: TGTGCCAGCAGACCCCCCGGGGGGAGAAGGAACGAGCAGTACTTC. This codes for CASRPPGGRRNEQYF.

There are a few counts of this clonotype. The chain joins TRBV9 to TRBJ1-2, with D possibly being TRBD1 (5 bases). Trimming removed 4 bases from V and 2 bases from J, with 12 bases in between. The CDR3 has 14 amino acids. Germline lookup yields CDR1 SGDLS and CDR2 YYNGEE. Here the CDR3 DNA reads TGTGCCAGCAGCCTAGTGGGGGACAACTATGGCTACACCTTC. Its translation: CASSLVGDNYGYTF.

The J gene is TRBJ2-3, the V gene TRBV6-5; 7 nucleotides agree with TRBD1. CDR1 and CDR2 (germline): MNHEY, SVGAGI. V shed 0 bases and J 1 base; nucleotides not matched to a gene: 13. The CDR3 runs 19 residues. CDR3 in DNA: TGTGCCAGCAGTTACTCGTGGGGTGGGTGGGACAGCCGCACAGATACGCAGTATTTT. It encodes CASSYSWGGWDSRTDTQYF.